Below, 28 T cell receptor beta chains from the same sample are listed, as sequenced in a study of blood T cell repertoires in COVID-19. Clones were read by immunoSEQ multiplex PCR, and TCRdb kept only the in-frame ones, dropping some. Of approximately 270,000 clones listed, 75% to 90% are singletons. The sample consisted of PBMCs or T cells enriched from blood (not recorded which). Receptor source: a young woman with acute COVID-19.

The chain combines TRBV6-5 with TRBJ2-7, with 7 bases matching TRBD2. V lost 6 bases, J lost 0 bases, and 5 bases stayed unmatched. CDR3 length: 14 amino acids. Germline lookup yields CDR1 MNHEY and CDR2 SVGAGI. The CDR3 reads CASRSSGASYEQYF. CDR3 in DNA: TGTGCCAGCAGATCTAGCGGCGCCTCCTACGAGCAGTACTTC.

The chain joins TRBV2 to TRBJ2-3, with D perhaps matching TRBD1 (6 bases). CDR3 size: 17 residues. The germline V and J ends were trimmed by 4 bases and 3 bases, with 20 bases remaining between them. Germline loops: CDR1 SNHLY, CDR2 FYNNEI. CDR3 loop: CASSGTDGEGWTDTQYF. CDR3 DNA sequence: TGTGCCAGCAGTGGGACAGACGGAGAGGGTTGGACAGATACGCAGTATTTT.

The chain is built from TRBV10-3 and TRBJ1-2; possible D gene TRBD1, 6 bases. Between the trimmed V and J ends, which lost 3 bases and 7 bases, there was a span of 15 bases. Per the germline V gene, CDR1 is ENHRY and CDR2 is SYGVKD. The CDR3 sequence is 14 residues long. The CDR3 region is CAISENNGQLGYTF. Here the CDR3 DNA reads TGTGCCATCAGTGAAAACAACGGACAGCTTGGCTACACCTTC.

The V gene is TRBV7-9, the J gene TRBJ1-5, with 8 bases that match TRBD1. The germline gives CDR1 SEHNR, CDR2 FQNEAQ (reference sequence). V gave up 7 bases and J gave up 4 bases; unmatched junction bases: 6. The CDR3 contains 14 residues. This chain's CDR3 is CASTTDRENQPQHF. The CDR3 DNA reads as TGTGCCAGCACCACGGACAGGGAGAATCAGCCCCAGCATTTT.

The chain links TRBV3-1 (or the pseudogene TRBV3-2) to TRBJ1-1, with 7 positions matching TRBD1. J was trimmed by 10 bases and V by 3 bases; bases with no gene match: 8. Germline CDR1 LGHDT, CDR2 YNNKEL (reference sequence). CDR3 length: 13 residues. The CDR3 sequence: CASSQETGFGAFF. DNA for the CDR3: TGTGCCAGCAGCCAGGAGACAGGGTTTGGAGCTTTCTTT.

V and J are TRBV18 and TRBJ2-7; tentative D call: TRBD2 (6 bases). Trimming cost V 4 bases and J 4 bases, with 11 bases left between them. Germline assignment: CDR1 KGHSH and CDR2 LQKENI. The CDR3 is 13 residues long. CDR3 in amino acids: CASSREEGYEQYF. CDR3 nucleotides: TGTGCCAGCTCACGGGAGGAGGGGTACGAGCAGTACTTC.

This clone was detected a few times. The chain couples TRBV30 to TRBJ2-5; 7 bases match TRBD1. J gave up 5 bases and V 5 bases, and 5 bases lay outside the gene matches. The germline V gene has CDR1 GTSNPN and CDR2 SVGIG (reference sequence). The length of the CDR3 is 12 residues. The chain's CDR3 is CAWVTGQETQYF. Written as DNA, the CDR3 is TGTGCCTGGGTGACAGGGCAGGAGACCCAGTACTTC.

V usage is TRBV29-1 and J usage is TRBJ1-1, with 11 bases aligning to TRBD1. Looked up from germline, CDR1 is SQVTM and CDR2 is ANQGSEA. The CDR3 covers 14 residues. The ends lost 6 bases at V and 3 bases at J; junction bases unmatched: 6. The CDR3 bases are TGCAGCGTGAGGACAGGGGGCCTGGACACTGAAGCTTTCTTT. This sequence encodes CSVRTGGLDTEAFF. Based on the CDR3 plus reference TRBV29-1 and TRBJ1-1, the full variable domain is SAVISQKPSRDICQRGTSLTIQCQVDSQVTMMFWYRQQPGQSLTLIATANQGSEATYESGFVIDKFPISRPNLTFSTLTVSNMSPEDSSIYLCSVRTGGLDTEAFFGQGTRLTVV.

The gene calls are TRBV18 and TRBJ1-3; weak D call: TRBD1 (6 bases). The germline V gene encodes CDR1 KGHSH and CDR2 LQKENI. This CDR3 is built from 17 residues. V was trimmed by 4 bases and J by 0 bases, leaving 16 bases between them. CDR3 nucleotides: TGTGCCAGCTCACTTCGGGGGGCATCCAACTCTGGAAACACCATATATTTT. Amino acids: CASSLRGASNSGNTIYF.

The chain couples TRBV27 to TRBJ1-2; perhaps TRBD1 as D (6 bases). This CDR3 comprises 13 residues. CDR1 is MNHEY and CDR2 is SMNVEV in the germline V gene (reference sequence). V was cut by 10 bases and J by 4 bases, with 16 bases left in between. This CDR3 is CATWGGGVYGYTF. CDR3 sequence (DNA): TGTGCCACCTGGGGGGGCGGTGTCTATGGCTACACCTTC.

This chain joins TRBV28 and TRBJ1-1, with 7 positions matching TRBD1. The CDR3 consists of 15 residues. V was pared by 5 bases and J by 1 base, with 7 bases of the junction left unmatched. Germline assignment: CDR1 MDHEN and CDR2 SYDVKM. Here the CDR3 DNA reads TGTGCCAGCAGTCCCCCGGGACAGAAGAACACTGAAGCTTTCTTT. Translating gives CASSPPGQKNTEAFF. The entire variable domain, with the rest obtained from reference TRBV28 and TRBJ1-1, is as follows: DVKVTQSSRYLVKRTGEKVFLECVQDMDHENMFWYRQDPGLGLRLIYFSYDVKMKEKGDIPEGYSVSREKKERFSLILESASTNQTSMYLCASSPPGQKNTEAFFGQGTRLTVV.

The chain recombines TRBV19 with TRBJ1-2; 8 bases are shared with TRBD1. This CDR3 region has 15 residues. The V gene's germline CDR1 is LNHDA and CDR2 SQIVND (reference sequence). V lost 6 bases to trimming and J lost 4 bases; unmatched junction nucleotides: 10. The CDR3 loop reads CASSTIQGGIYGYTF. In DNA, the CDR3 is TGTGCCAGTAGCACTATACAGGGGGGGATCTATGGCTACACCTTC.

The chain joins TRBV27 to TRBJ2-2; tentative D call: TRBD1 (6 bases). Germline CDR1 reads MNHEY; CDR2 reads SMNVEV (reference sequence). The CDR3 sequence is 12 residues long. The V gene lost 7 bases and the J gene lost 6 bases, with 9 bases spanning the gap. The CDR3 region is CASKTGSGELFF. As DNA, the CDR3 is TGTGCCAGCAAAACAGGGTCCGGGGAGCTGTTTTTT.

The V call is TRBV13, the J call TRBJ2-3; TRBD2 matches 9 bases. Germline CDR1 is PRHDT and CDR2 is FYEKMQ (reference sequence). The CDR3 covers 16 residues. V shed 7 bases, J shed 2 bases, and the junction held 10 bases outside the gene matches. The CDR3 bases are TGTGCCAGCATGATGGCAGCGGGAGGAGTCACAGATACGCAGTATTTT. Protein: CASMMAAGGVTDTQYF.

The chain has TRBV6-4 and TRBJ2-2; 16 bases line up with TRBD2. CDR1 MRHNA and CDR2 SNTAGT come from the germline V gene. Trimming at V came to 0 bases and at J to 1 base, leaving 5 bases not matched to a gene. This CDR3 contains 20 residues. CDR3 in DNA: TGTGCCAGCAGTGACTCCGGGACTAGCGGGAGGGCAAAGAACACCGGGGAGCTGTTTTTT. Translated: CASSDSGTSGRAKNTGELFF.

This chain links TRBV13 with TRBJ1-2; no firm D call. CDR3 size: 15 residues. V lost 5 bases to trimming and J lost 5 bases, with 18 bases between them. The germline V gene has CDR1 PRHDT and CDR2 FYEKMQ (reference sequence). The CDR3, as DNA: TGTGCCAGCAGCCCAGATTTGCTGAGGGAATATGGCTACACCTTC. Translation gives CASSPDLLREYGYTF. Looking up the rest from reference TRBV13 and TRBJ1-2 gives the full variable domain: AAGVIQSPRHLIKEKRETATLKCYPIPRHDTVYWYQQGPGQDPQFLISFYEKMQSDKGSIPDRFSAQQFSDYHSELNMSSLELGDSALYFCASSPDLLREYGYTFGSGTRLTVV.

The chain employs TRBV2 and TRBJ2-7, with 12 bases lining up with TRBD2. Germline values: CDR1 SNHLY, CDR2 FYNNEI. This CDR3 region has 16 residues. V lost 6 bases, J lost 5 bases, and 11 bases stayed unmatched. This CDR3 is CASRSFRTSGIDEQYF. For the CDR3, the DNA is TGTGCCAGCAGATCCTTTCGGACTAGCGGGATTGACGAGCAGTACTTC.

The J gene is TRBJ2-5, the V gene TRBV2; possibly TRBD2 for D (7 bases). Between the trimmed V and J ends, which lost 9 bases and 5 bases, there was a span of 16 bases. The CDR3 length is 13 residues. The V gene's germline CDR1 is SNHLY and CDR2 FYNNEI. The CDR3 nucleotides are TGTGCCAGGGGGGGGCAGGCTGAGGAGACCCAGTACTTC. Translation gives CARGGQAEETQYF.

The J gene is TRBJ2-5, the V gene TRBV19; 15 bases line up with TRBD2. With V trimmed by 5 bases and J by 5 bases, 6 bases remained unmatched. CDR1 and CDR2 (germline): LNHDA, SQIVND (reference sequence). This CDR3 has 16 residues. The CDR3 bases are TGTGCCAGTAGTGTGGGACTAGCGGGAGGAGGGGAGACCCAGTACTTC. It yields the protein CASSVGLAGGGETQYF.

The rearrangement uses TRBV7-9 and TRBJ1-1, with D hard to call. Trimming took 1 base from V and 8 from J, leaving 5 bases between them. The CDR3 is made up of 11 amino acids. Germline lookup yields CDR1 SEHNR and CDR2 FQNEAQ (reference sequence). The CDR3: CASSLDGEAFF. The CDR3 DNA follows: TGTGCCAGCAGCTTAGACGGGGAAGCTTTCTTT.

The chain joins TRBV12-3 or TRBV12-4 to TRBJ2-4, with a tentative D call TRBD2 (6 bases). The CDR3 has 12 residues. V was trimmed by 5 bases and J by 4 bases, leaving 6 bases between them. This CDR3 is CASSAGKNIQYF. DNA of the CDR3: TGTGCCAGCAGTGCGGGAAAAAACATTCAGTACTTC.

V is TRBV7-9 and J is TRBJ1-4, with 9 bases matching TRBD1. CDR1 is SEHNR and CDR2 is FQNEAQ in the germline V gene (reference sequence). The length of the CDR3 is 15 residues. The V segment lost 4 bases and the J segment 8 bases; nucleotides outside the gene matches: 8. CDR3 DNA: TGTGCCAGCAGCTATGGGACAGGGTACGGCGAAAAACTGTTTTTT. It yields the protein CASSYGTGYGEKLFF.

The V call is TRBV4-3, the J call TRBJ2-7; D possibly corresponds to TRBD1 (6 bases). Germline V gene sequence: CDR1 LGHNA, CDR2 YSLEER. There are 15 residues in the CDR3. The V end lost 0 bases, the J end lost 4 bases, and 13 bases lay between the germline ends. CDR3 residues: CASSQDGGGQYEQYF. As DNA, the CDR3 is TGCGCCAGCAGCCAAGATGGAGGAGGACAGTACGAGCAGTACTTC.

This clone was observed once. This chain connects TRBV6-5 to TRBJ1-4; 7 bases are a match to TRBD1. Per germline, CDR1 MNHEY and CDR2 SVGAGI. The CDR3 is 12 residues long. The DNA for the CDR3 is TGTGCGGGGAAGGGGGCCGATGAAAAACTGTTTTTT. Translating gives CAGKGADEKLFF.

About this clone itself: The junction departs from the called germline gene at one end, perhaps through a read error. The chain has TRBV3-1 (or the pseudogene TRBV3-2) and TRBJ2-7, with 10 bases aligning to TRBD1. CDR1 and CDR2 (germline): LGHDT, YNNKEL (reference sequence). CDR3 length: 12 amino acids. This CDR3 reads CASSQETGGLDF. CDR3 sequence (DNA): TGTGCCAGCAGCCAAGAGACAGGGGGCTTAGACTTC.

The J gene is TRBJ2-7, the V gene TRBV6-6; D possibly corresponds to TRBD2 (6 bases). V lost 5 bases and J lost 1, with 21 bases in between. This CDR3 is built from 17 residues. Germline CDR1 and CDR2: MNHNY and SVGAGI (reference sequence). The CDR3 loop is CASSPLIAPGLSYEQYF. CDR3 DNA: TGTGCCAGCAGTCCACTGATCGCCCCGGGACTGTCCTACGAGCAGTACTTC.

V and J are TRBV7-3 and TRBJ2-5; tentative D call: TRBD2 (5 bases). This CDR3 region has 15 residues. Germline V CDR1 and CDR2: SGHTA, FQGTGA. V lost 3 bases and J lost 4, with 15 bases in between. The CDR3 sequence is CASSLGPGGRETQYF. CDR3 nucleotides: TGTGCCAGCAGCTTGGGTCCAGGTGGGAGAGAGACCCAGTACTTC.

This clone came up a few times. DNA for the CDR3: TGTGCCAGCAGCTCCGGGGTGACCGGGGAGCTGTTTTTT. Encoded protein: CASSSGVTGELFF. This rearrangement joins TRBV7-3 to TRBJ2-2; maybe TRBD2 (5 bases). The CDR3 is 13 residues long. The germline V gene encodes CDR1 SGHTA and CDR2 FQGTGA. V lost 4 bases and J lost 5, with 8 bases in between.